The 8 T cell receptor beta chains listed next were all sequenced from one sample in a study of immune characterization of retroperitoneal liposarcoma. Each CDR3 protein is one row after TCRdb ran MiXCR on the PCR reads. The sample contains approximately 11,000 distinct CDR3 sequences, 37% of which appear only once. Input material: tumor tissue. Receptors originate from a female donor with retroperitoneal liposarcoma.

This clonotype was detected only once. The chain employs TRBV27 and TRBJ2-3; TRBD2 matches 11 bases. The CDR3 is 16 residues long. Germline lookup yields CDR1 MNHEY and CDR2 SMNVEV (reference sequence). J was trimmed by 6 bases and V by 6 bases; bases with no gene match: 11. CDR3 nucleotides: TGTGCCAGCAGCCTTCTGACTAGCGGGAAGAGGGATACGCAGTATTTT. Amino acids: CASSLLTSGKRDTQYF.

The chain has TRBV10-2 and TRBJ2-7, with 8 bases matching TRBD2. The J call is uncertain, as TRBJ2-5 better fits the DNA end. The CDR3 consists of 12 residues. Germline CDR1 reads WSHSY; CDR2 reads SAAADI. CDR3 sequence reads: CASRAGGETQYF. The CDR3, as DNA: TGCGCCAGCAGGGCGGGGGGAGAGACCCAGTACTTC.

Many counts were recorded for this clonotype. The chain recombines TRBV6-6 with TRBJ2-5; tentative D call: TRBD2 (7 bases). The assigned J gene may be wrong: the sequence end matches TRBJ2-7 better. This CDR3 is 14 amino acids long. The V gene's germline CDR1 is MNHNY and CDR2 SVGAGI (reference sequence). The CDR3 coding sequence is TGTGCCAGCAGTTACAGTCGGGGGGCGCCCGAGCAGTACTTC. This translates into CASSYSRGAPEQYF.

This clonotype was detected only a few times. This chain uses TRBV6-1 with TRBJ2-2, with D possibly TRBD1 on 6 matching bases. Trimming left V 6 bases short and J 4 bases short, with 21 bases between. The germline gives CDR1 MNHNS, CDR2 SASEGT. The CDR3 runs to 17 residues. CDR3 region: CASRAPQGLSGTGELFF. The CDR3 DNA reads as TGTGCCAGCAGAGCGCCACAGGGTTTGTCGGGCACCGGGGAGCTGTTTTTT.

Judged by abundance, this clonotype is medium-sized. The chain combines TRBV7-6 with TRBJ2-7, with D perhaps matching TRBD1 (5 bases). CDR1 and CDR2 (germline): SGHVS, FNYEAQ. This CDR3 is 13 amino acids long. Deletions cut 5 bases from V and 1 base from J, with 9 bases between. In DNA, the CDR3 is TGTGCCAGCAGCCCGGACATTTCCTACGAGCAGTACTTC. This sequence encodes CASSPDISYEQYF.

This chain links TRBV6-1 with TRBJ2-1; unclear D gene. The CDR3 consists of 13 residues. V was pared by 3 bases and J by 12 bases, with 15 bases between. CDR1 is MNHNS, CDR2 SASEGT, per germline. CDR3 in DNA: TGTGCCAGCAGTGATGCTAGGCGGAGTGGGCAGTTCTTC. It translates to CASSDARRSGQFF.

The chain carries TRBV6-7 and TRBJ2-3, with 12 bases identical to TRBD2. TRBV6-7 is an ORF, with its function uncertain. This CDR3 spans 18 amino acids. The J segment lost 1 base and the V segment lost 0 bases, leaving 5 bases of the junction unmatched. The DNA of the CDR3 is TGTGCCAGCAGTTACTCGAGGCCTAGCGGGGGGGGCACAGATACGCAGTATTTT. Protein: CASSYSRPSGGGTDTQYF.

This clonotype is medium-sized by share. This rearrangement joins TRBV24-1 to TRBJ2-5; no clear D gene. TRBJ2-1 matches the DNA end more closely, so the J call is doubtful. The CDR3 runs to 16 residues. Germline V CDR1 and CDR2: KGHDR, SFDVKD. CDR3 amino acids: CATSEPQRRVTYEQFF. DNA for the CDR3: TGTGCCACCAGTGAGCCCCAGCGTAGAGTAACCTACGAGCAGTTCTTC.